Below, 25 T cell receptor beta chains from the same sample are listed, as sequenced in a study of T cells expressing NK-cell markers. Following a re-call of the 5' RACE reads, TCRdb has one entry per CDR3 protein and lacks DNA. This repertoire includes 500,000 to 600,000 distinct CDR3 sequences. Sequencing was done on a sample of blood T cells: a sorted CD56 or NKG2C T cell subset, CD4+ or CD8+ T cells, or bulk PBMC T cells (not recorded which). The receptors come from a man aged 18 to 29 in good health.

J is TRBJ1-6 and V is TRBV25-1; the TRBD1 assignment by TCRdb is unverifiable without DNA. The CDR3 spans 16 residues. Germline V gene sequence: CDR1 MGHDK, CDR2 SYGVNS. The CDR3 loop reads CASSLSTFISNSPLHF.

The rearrangement uses TRBV12-3 or TRBV12-4 and TRBJ2-5; TCRdb calls TRBD1, which cannot be checked without DNA. This CDR3 comprises 14 residues. The chain's CDR3 is CASNGGEEWETQYF.

This rearrangement joins TRBV7-9 to TRBJ2-7; TCRdb lists TRBD1, though no DNA is available to test this call. Germline V lookup: CDR1 SEHNR, CDR2 FQNEAQ (reference sequence). This CDR3 region has 16 residues. CDR3 protein: CASSFPGTGKPYEQYF.

The rearrangement joins TRBV6-1 to TRBJ1-1. The germline CDR1 and CDR2 sequences are MNHNS and SASEGT. The CDR3 has 11 amino acids. CDR3 loop: CASSEPYTAFF.

V is TRBV5-6 and J is TRBJ2-2; the D call from TCRdb, TRBD1, cannot be confirmed without DNA. Germline lookup yields CDR1 SGHDT and CDR2 YYEEEE. The CDR3 length is 15 residues. CDR3 sequence: CASSFRGLPTGELFF.

V and J are TRBV7-6 and TRBJ2-1. Germline CDR1 SGHVS, CDR2 FNYEAQ. The CDR3 covers 13 residues. Here the CDR3 reads CASSLAQLTEQFF.

V and J are TRBV27 and TRBJ2-5; TCRdb returns TRBD1, unconfirmable since there is no DNA. The CDR3 length is 15 residues. The germline V gene has CDR1 MNHEY and CDR2 SMNVEV (reference sequence). CDR3 sequence reads: CASSPGQGRGETQYF.

The chain couples TRBV28 to TRBJ2-4; TCRdb returns TRBD2, unconfirmable since there is no DNA. The germline gives CDR1 MDHEN, CDR2 SYDVKM. The CDR3 totals 18 residues. The CDR3 loop reads CASSQGGEPFKSKNIQYF.

The V gene is TRBV21-1, the J gene TRBJ2-5; the D gene TCRdb calls, TRBD1, cannot be checked with no DNA. TRBV21-1 is flagged as a pseudogene. The length of the CDR3 is 17 residues. The chain's CDR3 is CASSRPTGCGSQETQYF.

V usage is TRBV7-2 and J usage is TRBJ2-5. Germline V gives CDR1 SGHTA, CDR2 FQGNSA. The CDR3 has 15 amino acids. CDR3: CASSLSAATKETQYF.

This chain connects TRBV5-1 to TRBJ2-3; TCRdb lists TRBD1, though no DNA is available to test this call. The CDR3 is 16 residues long. CDR1 and CDR2 (germline): SGHRS, YFSETQ. CDR3 sequence reads: CASSLGQGSRTDTQYF.

The chain uses TRBV24-1 and TRBJ2-1; TCRdb's D call, TRBD1, is unchecked because there is no DNA. CDR1 and CDR2 (germline): KGHDR, SFDVKD. The CDR3 has 15 amino acids. The CDR3: CATSRQGAFNNEQFF.

The V and J genes are TRBV14 and TRBJ2-1. The CDR3 has 13 residues. Germline V CDR1 and CDR2: SGHDN, FVKESK. CDR3 region: CASSQSQTNEQFF.

The chain joins TRBV7-9 to TRBJ1-1; the TCRdb D gene call, TRBD1, has no DNA to confirm it. Germline V gives CDR1 SEHNR, CDR2 FQNEAQ (reference sequence). The CDR3 is made up of 15 amino acids. CDR3 amino acids: CASSPLRSLGTEAFF.

V is TRBV20-1 and J is TRBJ2-2; the TCRdb D gene call, TRBD2, has no DNA to confirm it. The CDR3 sequence is 15 residues long. CDR1 and CDR2 (germline): DFQATT, SNEGSKA (reference sequence). The CDR3 loop reads CSARPGTWNTGELFF.

This chain links TRBV20-1 with TRBJ2-3; lacking DNA, the TRBD2 call made by TCRdb goes unchecked. Looked up from germline, CDR1 is DFQATT and CDR2 is SNEGSKA (reference sequence). The CDR3 spans 19 residues. Here the CDR3 reads CSASSLLADKSSSTDTQYF.

The genes are TRBV12-3 or TRBV12-4 and TRBJ2-2. The CDR3 runs to 16 residues. CDR3 in amino acids: CASSASGLQTTGELFF.

The CDR3 sequence: CASSPLGTSGRRTDTQYF. The J gene is TRBJ2-3, the V gene TRBV4-1; the D call from TCRdb, TRBD2, cannot be confirmed without DNA. The CDR3 is 18 residues long. Germline CDR1 reads MGHRA; CDR2 reads YSYEKL.

V is TRBV6-1 and J is TRBJ1-5; the D gene TCRdb calls, TRBD1, cannot be checked with no DNA. The CDR3 spans 14 residues. Per germline, CDR1 MNHNS and CDR2 SASEGT. CDR3 sequence: CASSETGSNQPQHF.

The chain uses TRBV20-1 and TRBJ1-5; TCRdb designates TRBD1, a call that cannot be tested without DNA. Germline CDR1 DFQATT, CDR2 SNEGSKA (reference sequence). This CDR3 region has 15 residues. The CDR3 loop reads CSARPGQYSNQPQHF.

The genes are TRBV5-6 and TRBJ2-5; the TCRdb call, TRBD1, lacks DNA for checking. Germline lookup yields CDR1 SGHDT and CDR2 YYEEEE. The CDR3 extends over 14 amino acids. This chain's CDR3 is CASSLDHLGGTQYF.

V usage is TRBV4-1 and J usage is TRBJ2-2; TCRdb picks TRBD2, but there is no DNA to check that call. The V gene's germline CDR1 is MGHRA and CDR2 YSYEKL. The CDR3 is made up of 18 amino acids. The CDR3 sequence: CASNPSTGLVLNTGELFF.

The chain links TRBV7-3 to TRBJ2-5; TCRdb gives TRBD1 as the D gene, but with no DNA this cannot be confirmed. Germline V gene sequence: CDR1 SGHTA, CDR2 FQGTGA. The CDR3 extends over 13 amino acids. This chain's CDR3 is CASRQGTQETQYF.

J is TRBJ2-2 and V is TRBV7-2. The CDR3 contains 16 residues. The V gene's germline CDR1 is SGHTA and CDR2 FQGNSA. The CDR3 reads CASSFPGIRSTGELFF.

The chain recombines TRBV6-5 with TRBJ1-3; no DNA is available, so the TRBD1 call from TCRdb remains unchecked. Per the germline V gene, CDR1 is MNHEY and CDR2 is SVGAGI. There are 14 residues in the CDR3. CDR3 in amino acids: CASSYDREGNTIYF.